This entry describes one T cell receptor beta chain. The antigen remains undetermined. J gave up 3 bases and V 8 bases, and 5 bases lay outside the gene matches. This CDR3 has 13 amino acids. CDR1 and CDR2 (germline): MNHNY, SVGAGI (reference sequence). The sample is drawn from a study of OX40 agonist ivuxolimab in advanced cancers. Study information: Prior anti-PD-1, anti-PD-L1 or anti-CTLA-4 therapy was allowed; 40% to 50% had some.

Study conclusions and caveats: There was clonal expansion of CD4+ and CD8+ blood T cells by week 6 at 0.1 to 3.0 mg/kg.

Assay used: immunoSEQ multiplex PCR; TCRdb lists only in-frame clones, some missing. The data show 60,000 or so clones, around 87% seen once. The TCR was taken from an adult with an advanced solid tumor such as melanoma, head and neck, liver or kidney cancer. Sequences were derived from CD4+ or CD8+ T cells sorted from blood, sampled in a trial of the OX40 agonist ivuxolimab. The chain combines TRBV6-6 with TRBJ1-1; the match to TRBD1 covers 8 bases. This CDR3 reads CASQTGGDTEAFF. The CDR3 DNA is TGTGCCAGCCAAACAGGGGGGGACACTGAAGCTTTCTTT.